Sequencing of this T cell receptor beta chain was carried out in a study of cytomegalovirus exposure and HLA in healthy donors. The PCR was carried out with 60 Vbeta primers and 13 Jbeta primers. TCRdb's table, derived via immunoSEQ multiplex PCR, lists solely in-frame clones and lacks some. The sample yields about 88,000 clones, approximately 90% seen once. Trimming removed 3 bases at V and 1 base at J, with 7 bases between. Germline CDR1 and CDR2: LNHDA and SQIVND (reference sequence). The CDR3 runs to 15 residues. The material sequenced was PBMCs. The source is a man younger than 30 in good health and CMV-seronegative. The J gene is TRBJ2-6, the V gene TRBV19; D might be TRBD2 (5 bases). The CDR3, as DNA: TGTGCCAGTAGTATTAGGGAGTCTGGGGCCAACGTCCTGACTTTC. Encoded protein: CASSIRESGANVLTF.